Listed here are 27 T cell receptor beta chains from one sample, sequenced in a study of T cells after yellow fever vaccination. MiXCR, run by TCRdb on the 5' RACE reads, gives a single entry per CDR3 protein. The sample has 300,000 to 450,000 distinct CDR3 sequences, 7% to 9% seen once. Specimen: PBMCs, collected about 41 days after the first yellow fever vaccination. The receptors derive from a man in his late teens or twenties who received the YFV17D yellow fever vaccine.

This clonotype has at least ten counts. V and J are TRBV5-1 and TRBJ1-1; D unclear. V gave up 2 bases and J gave up 1 base, with 6 bases separating them. Germline values: CDR1 SGHRS, CDR2 YFSETQ. The CDR3 has 13 amino acids. Here the CDR3 reads CASSFAENTEAFF. The DNA of the CDR3 is TGCGCCAGCAGCTTTGCAGAGAACACTGAAGCTTTCTTT.

This clonotype was seen ten or more times. V gene TRBV7-2 combines with J gene TRBJ2-7; 7 bases match TRBD1. Germline CDR1 is SGHTA and CDR2 is FQGNSA. Trimming removed 0 bases from V and 4 bases from J; junction bases left unmatched: 3. The CDR3 is 14 amino acids. The CDR3 sequence: CASSLAAGGYEQYV. As DNA, the CDR3 is TGTGCCAGCAGCTTAGCGGCAGGGGGATACGAGCAGTACGTC.

The chain carries TRBV7-6 and TRBJ2-5; no reliable D call. The length of the CDR3 is 16 residues. Germline V gene lookup returns CDR1 SGHVS and CDR2 FNYEAQ. The V end was cut by 1 base, the J end by 5 bases, with 17 bases between. This chain's CDR3 is CASSLDPGPLEETQYF. The DNA of the CDR3 is TGTGCCAGCAGCTTAGACCCAGGACCCCTGGAGGAGACCCAGTACTTC.

The CDR3 is CASSFRGPTDTQYF. The CDR3, as DNA: TGTGCCAGTAGTTTTCGCGGACCCACAGATACGCAGTATTTT. The V gene is TRBV19, the J gene TRBJ2-3; D remains ambiguous. The germline CDR1 and CDR2 sequences are LNHDA and SQIVND (reference sequence). The CDR3 is 14 amino acids. V was clipped by 5 bases and J by 2 bases, with 11 bases between them. Drawing the rest from reference TRBV19 and TRBJ2-3, the complete variable domain is DGGITQSPKYLFRKEGQNVTLSCEQNLNHDAMYWYRQDPGQGLRLIYYSQIVNDFQKGDIAEGYSVSREKKESFPLTVTSAQKNPTAFYLCASSFRGPTDTQYFGPGTRLTVL.

The chain has TRBV5-6 and TRBJ2-7, with D perhaps TRBD1 (6 bases). Looked up from germline, CDR1 is SGHDT and CDR2 is YYEEEE. The CDR3 has 15 amino acids. The V and J ends lost 1 base and 3 bases respectively, with 14 bases between them. CDR3: CASSLSDRFNYEQYV. The CDR3 DNA reads TGTGCCAGCAGCTTGAGTGACAGGTTTAACTACGAGCAGTACGTC.

The V call is TRBV10-2, the J call TRBJ2-7; D remains unclear. The V gene's germline CDR1 is WSHSY and CDR2 SAAADI. V lost 8 bases, J lost 6 bases, and 14 bases lay in between. The CDR3 has 12 residues. The CDR3 DNA reads TGCGCCAGCCGGGCCCTCGGCGGCGAGCAGTACTTC. Translation gives CASRALGGEQYF.

This chain links TRBV11-2 with TRBJ1-6; D gene uncertain. The CDR3 consists of 11 residues. Germline CDR1 reads SGHAT; CDR2 reads FQNNGV. V lost 5 bases and J lost 8, with 4 bases in between. CDR3 region: CASSLHSPLHF. CDR3 DNA sequence: TGTGCCAGCAGCCTCCATTCACCCCTCCACTTT.

The chain recombines TRBV9 with TRBJ2-3; D is uncertain. Trimming took off 4 bases at V and 3 bases at J, with 12 bases between the two ends. The CDR3 is 14 residues long. The germline gives CDR1 SGDLS, CDR2 YYNGEE. The CDR3 sequence is CASSPGRETDTQYF. The CDR3 nucleotides are TGTGCCAGCAGCCCCGGACGTGAGACAGATACGCAGTATTTT.

The gene calls are TRBV2 and TRBJ1-5; D not resolved. Per the germline V gene, CDR1 is SNHLY and CDR2 is FYNNEI. This CDR3 contains 11 residues. V dropped 6 bases and J dropped 3 bases, with 3 bases sitting between them. CDR3: CASRINQPQHF. The CDR3 bases are TGTGCCAGCAGAATCAATCAGCCCCAGCATTTT.

This clonotype has a handful of counts. The chain's CDR3 is CSTRRGTGELFF. The CDR3 DNA reads TGCAGCACCCGCCGGGGCACCGGGGAGCTGTTTTTT. The J gene is TRBJ2-2, the V gene TRBV29-1, with D maybe TRBD2 (5 bases). V shed 8 bases and J shed 4 bases, with 11 bases lying between them. The CDR3 totals 12 residues. Germline V gene lookup returns CDR1 SQVTM and CDR2 ANQGSEA.

This clonotype was counted between two and nine times. The chain carries TRBV5-4 and TRBJ2-3; D uncertain. Germline V lookup: CDR1 SGHNT, CDR2 YYREEE (reference sequence). The CDR3 loop spans 14 amino acids. Trimming pared 2 bases from V and 7 bases from J, leaving 14 bases between. The CDR3 protein is CASSFAVTPYTQYF. CDR3 coding DNA: TGTGCCAGCAGCTTCGCAGTGACCCCGTATACGCAGTATTTT.

This clonotype has just a few counts. V and J are TRBV29-1 and TRBJ1-1; the match to TRBD1 covers 9 bases. The CDR3 has 13 residues. The V gene's germline CDR1 is SQVTM and CDR2 ANQGSEA. With 7 bases clipped from V and 1 base from J, the junction kept 4 bases outside the gene matches. CDR3 in DNA: TGCAGCGCGAGGACAGGGGAGAACACTGAAGCTTTCTTT. This sequence encodes CSARTGENTEAFF.

V gene TRBV5-1 combines with J gene TRBJ2-5; 7 bases are a match to TRBD1. Unmatched junction bases numbered 8, after V lost 4 bases and J lost 2 bases. CDR3 length: 15 amino acids. Germline-derived CDR1 and CDR2 are SGHRS and YFSETQ. The CDR3 loop reads CASSTTGTVQETQYF. The CDR3 bases are TGCGCCAGCAGCACCACCGGGACAGTTCAAGAGACCCAGTACTTC.

This clonotype was observed a few times. The J gene is TRBJ1-4, the V gene TRBV7-9; D call uncertain. CDR3 length: 15 residues. Germline CDR1 SEHNR, CDR2 FQNEAQ (reference sequence). V shed 5 bases and J shed 5 bases, with 15 bases lying between them. The CDR3 coding sequence is TGTGCCAGCAGCCCGGACGGAGGAAAGAATGAAAAACTGTTTTTT. Encoded protein: CASSPDGGKNEKLFF.

This clonotype was detected only a few times. This rearrangement joins TRBV6-1 to TRBJ2-1; D may be TRBD1 or TRBD2 (5 bases each). CDR1 is MNHNS and CDR2 is SASEGT in the germline V gene. The CDR3 sequence is 16 residues long. The ends were cut back, 7 bases at V and 2 bases at J, with 18 bases in the middle. This chain's CDR3 is CASKTGTLGPYNEQFF. CDR3 DNA sequence: TGTGCCAGCAAAACGGGGACCCTGGGGCCCTACAATGAGCAGTTCTTC.

This clonotype was detected only a few times. V and J are TRBV27 and TRBJ1-4; 9 bases match TRBD1. Per the germline V gene, CDR1 is MNHEY and CDR2 is SMNVEV (reference sequence). This CDR3 spans 16 amino acids. After removal of 4 bases from V and 0 bases from J, the junction contained 3 bases not matched to a gene. In nucleotides, the CDR3 is TGTGCCAGCAGTTACAGGGGGCCCGCAACTAATGAAAAACTGTTTTTT. This encodes CASSYRGPATNEKLFF.

At least ten counts were recorded for this clonotype. The chain couples TRBV3-1 to TRBJ2-1, with D maybe TRBD2 (5 bases). The germline V and J ends were trimmed by 4 bases and 7 bases, with 8 bases remaining between them. This CDR3 has 12 amino acids. Per the germline V gene, CDR1 is LGHDT and CDR2 is YNNKEL (reference sequence). DNA for the CDR3: TGTGCCAGCAGCCGGACTGGAAATGAGCAGTTCTTC. Translated: CASSRTGNEQFF.

V is TRBV7-9 and J is TRBJ1-3, with D hard to call. The CDR3 is 15 residues long. Germline V gene sequence: CDR1 SEHNR, CDR2 FQNEAQ (reference sequence). V lost 3 bases, J lost 1 base, and 10 bases lay in between. CDR3 protein: CASSLRVLSGNTIYF. As DNA, the CDR3 is TGTGCCAGCAGCTTGCGAGTCCTATCTGGAAACACCATATATTTT.

The chain recombines TRBV6-2 or TRBV6-3 with TRBJ2-1; 7 positions match TRBD2. V lost 7 bases to trimming and J lost 8 bases; unmatched junction nucleotides: 5. CDR1 and CDR2 (germline): MNHEY, SVGEGT. The CDR3 covers 12 residues. The CDR3 nucleotides are TGTGCCAGCATGGGGGGGATCGATGAGCAGTTCTTC. As protein: CASMGGIDEQFF.

V is TRBV20-1 and J is TRBJ2-3; D uncertain. Looked up from germline, CDR1 is DFQATT and CDR2 is SNEGSKA (reference sequence). V lost 6 bases to trimming and J lost 0 bases, with 13 bases between them. This CDR3 region has 14 residues. This chain's CDR3 is CSAKQVGSTDTQYF. In DNA, the CDR3 is TGCAGTGCAAAACAAGTCGGAAGCACAGATACGCAGTATTTT.

This clonotype was counted only a few times. The chain is built from TRBV6-2 or TRBV6-3 and TRBJ1-6; D gene uncertain. Trimming stripped 6 bases from V and 9 bases from J, with 9 bases between. This CDR3 contains 12 residues. Germline CDR1 is MNHEY and CDR2 is SVGEGT. The CDR3 DNA reads TGTGCCAGCAGGACCTGGAGTTCACCCCTCCACTTT. This codes for CASRTWSSPLHF.

The gene calls are TRBV5-6 and TRBJ1-4, with a possible D match to TRBD1 (6 bases). Trimming took 4 bases from V and 4 from J, leaving 17 bases between them. The CDR3 has 16 amino acids. The germline gives CDR1 SGHDT, CDR2 YYEEEE. CDR3 sequence: CASSILTGLFNEKLFF. In nucleotides, the CDR3 is TGTGCCAGCAGCATCCTGACAGGTCTTTTTAATGAAAAACTGTTTTTT.

The J gene is TRBJ2-2, the V gene TRBV2; possible D gene TRBD1, 6 bases. The V end lost 9 bases, the J end lost 1 base, and 12 bases lay between the germline ends. Germline-derived CDR1 and CDR2 are SNHLY and FYNNEI. The length of the CDR3 is 14 residues. The CDR3 sequence is CAREVTGNTGELFF. CDR3 DNA sequence: TGTGCCAGGGAGGTGACAGGGAACACCGGGGAGCTGTTTTTT.

The CDR3 sequence is CASSYGGAGQPQHF. CDR3 DNA: TGTGCCAGCAGTTACGGGGGAGCCGGCCAGCCCCAGCATTTT. This sequence joins TRBV6-5 and TRBJ1-5, with TRBD1 as a possible D gene (5 bases). CDR3 size: 14 residues. The V end was cut by 2 bases, the J end by 7 bases, with 12 bases between. Germline-derived CDR1 and CDR2 are MNHEY and SVGAGI.

The V gene is TRBV7-2, the J gene TRBJ2-1; 7 bases align to TRBD2. V lost 5 bases and J lost 10; bases outside the gene matches: 8. This CDR3 region has 13 residues. CDR1 and CDR2 from the germline V gene are SGHTA and FQGNSA. The CDR3 nucleotides read TGTGCCAGCAGCCCCACTAGCGCCGGCGAGCAGTTCTTC. Amino acid sequence: CASSPTSAGEQFF.

In this sample, this clonotype turned up a few times. The chain is built from TRBV9 and TRBJ2-7; D could derive from TRBD1 or TRBD2 (5 bases each). Trimming left V 4 bases short and J 2 bases short, with 19 bases between. This CDR3 is built from 16 residues. Germline CDR1 reads SGDLS; CDR2 reads YYNGEE. CDR3 loop: CASSTPRPGGPYEQYF. The DNA of the CDR3 is TGTGCCAGCAGCACCCCGAGGCCTGGGGGACCCTACGAGCAGTACTTC.

The chain recombines TRBV6-5 with TRBJ1-5, with D possibly being TRBD1 (6 bases). The CDR3 is 19 amino acids. Germline V gives CDR1 MNHEY, CDR2 SVGAGI. Trimming removed 2 bases from V and 0 bases from J, with 20 bases in between. CDR3 sequence reads: CASSYPRGATTYSNQPQHF. The CDR3 DNA reads TGTGCCAGCAGTTACCCACGGGGGGCTACAACTTATAGCAATCAGCCCCAGCATTTT.